The clone carrying this TCR beta chain was seen a few times. This entry comes from a study of human T cells and chemical hapten exposure. Time point defined: patch test 1, 2 weeks after DPC sensitization. This sample's treatment: therapeutic diphenylcyclopropenone sensitization with weekly scalp DPC. Using its own MiXCR run on the RACE reads, TCRdb lists one record per CDR3 protein. This sample has 180,000 or so distinct CDR3 sequences, with roughly 15% found just once. CDR1 and CDR2 from the germline V gene are MDHEN and SYDVKM. The CDR3 is 12 residues long. The input for sequencing was whole blood, taken in connection with sensitization to the hapten diphenylcyclopropenone (DPC). This sequence joins TRBV28 and TRBJ1-5; 8 bases agree with TRBD1. This TCR was sampled from a woman in her thirties with alopecia areata. Some clones in this sample may be carry-over from other donors' samples. The CDR3 region is CATGGGNQPQHF. The DNA for the CDR3 is TGTGCTACAGGGGGAGGCAATCAGCCCCAGCATTTT.